Here is one T cell receptor (beta chain) with its context. The data belong to a study of control samples from healthy donors and cancer patients. Germline V gene data show CDR1 as SGHTS and CDR2 as YDEGEE. V shed 4 bases and J 14 bases; nucleotides not matched to a gene: 12. This CDR3 region has 15 residues. The data were produced by immunoSEQ multiplex PCR, yet TCRdb's version contains in-frame clones alone and is incomplete. Found here are about 94,000 clones, over 75% of them singletons; the top ten hold roughly 3.4%. The sequence was collected from a woman aged 18 to 35 in good health. Input material: blood. The chain combines TRBV5-8 with TRBJ2-1, with 13 bases identical to TRBD2. This CDR3 is CASSPGTSGAIGEFF. Here the CDR3 DNA reads TGTGCCAGCAGCCCAGGGACTAGCGGGGCCATAGGGGAGTTCTTC.